A selection of T cell receptor beta chains follows, all from one sample in a study of human T cells and chemical hapten exposure. TCRdb analysed the RACE reads with MiXCR anew, one entry per CDR3 protein. This table holds fewer than 130,000 distinct CDR3 sequences, approximately 10% found once. Sample: whole blood, taken in connection with sensitization to the hapten diphenylcyclopropenone (DPC). Source of these receptors: a woman aged 40 to 50 with alopecia areata. Some clones in this sample may be carry-over from other donors' samples. The CDR3 runs from the conserved cysteine through the conserved F or W. A D gene is named only where the DNA matches it firmly. The listing skips clone size in some rows; elsewhere it reads once, few, many or a size class.

v_gene,d_gene,j_gene,abundance,CDR3aa,CDR3nt
TRBV28,TRBD1,TRBJ1-5,many,CASGITKTGGSNQPQHF,TGTGCCAGCGGAATCACGAAGACAGGGGGGAGCAATCAGCCCCAGCATTTT
TRBV19,-,TRBJ2-6,-,CASSGRRTSGANVLTF,TGTGCCAGTAGTGGGAGAAGGACTTCTGGGGCCAACGTCCTGACTTTC
TRBV3-1,TRBD1,TRBJ2-1,many,CASSRGQTYNEQFF,TGTGCCAGCAGCCGGGGACAGACTTACAATGAGCAGTTCTTC
TRBV15,-,TRBJ1-5,few,CATSRSGDLGEPQHF,TGTGCCACCAGCAGAAGTGGGGACTTGGGAGAGCCCCAGCATTTT
TRBV7-2,TRBD2,TRBJ2-7,-,CASSLGLAGASKQYF,TGTGCCAGCAGCCTGGGACTAGCGGGGGCGTCGAAGCAGTACTTC
TRBV3-1,TRBD1,TRBJ1-2,many,CASSQQGGQGYTF,TGTGCCAGCAGCCAGCAGGGGGGGCAAGGCTACACCTTC
TRBV6-1,-,TRBJ1-2,-,CASSRDPADGYTF,TGTGCCAGCAGCCGGGATCCCGCAGATGGCTACACCTTC
TRBV2,TRBD1,TRBJ2-2,-,CAGGDREDTGELFF,TGTGCCGGTGGGGACAGGGAAGACACCGGGGAGCTGTTTTTT
TRBV18,TRBD1,TRBJ1-3,many,CASSLDRRTGNTIYF,TGTGCCAGCTCACTGGACAGGAGGACTGGAAACACCATATATTTT
TRBV7-9,-,TRBJ2-7,-,CASSPSAVSYEQYF,TGTGCCAGCAGCCCTTCAGCGGTCTCCTACGAGCAGTACTTC
TRBV7-2,-,TRBJ1-1,many,CASRLTRNTEAFF,TGTGCCAGCAGGCTCACTAGGAACACTGAAGCTTTCTTT
TRBV19,-,TRBJ1-5,many,CASSAAGQLGSQPQHF,TGTGCCAGTAGTGCTGCAGGTCAGCTGGGAAGTCAGCCCCAGCATTTT
TRBV5-1,-,TRBJ2-7,-,CASSPRATGGNEQYF,TGCGCCAGCAGCCCGCGGGCCACAGGAGGCAACGAGCAGTACTTC
TRBV7-9,-,TRBJ2-7,many,CASSEGLYEQYF,TGTGCCAGCAGCGAGGGGCTCTACGAGCAGTACTTC
TRBV3-1,TRBD2,TRBJ2-7,few,CASSQVLAEGEQYF,TGTGCCAGCAGCCAAGTACTAGCGGAGGGGGAGCAGTACTTC
TRBV6-5,-,TRBJ1-1,many,CASSYSGGASFDTEAFF,TGTGCCAGCAGTTACTCTGGGGGGGCTTCATTTGACACTGAAGCTTTCTTT
TRBV12-3/TRBV12-4,-,TRBJ1-1,-,CASLREAEAFF,TGTGCCAGCCTTCGGGAAGCTGAAGCTTTCTTT
TRBV29-1,TRBD1,TRBJ1-2,-,CSVVQGGPYGYTF,TGCAGCGTCGTACAGGGGGGGCCTTATGGCTACACCTTC